The present TCR beta chain was sequenced within a study of blood T cell repertoires in COVID-19. About the research overall: There were acute and convalescent COVID-19 samples, and they came from the United States, Italy and Spain. From T cells, B-cell-depleted T cells, or PBMCs came the material, which was cDNA or gDNA.

Study processing details: Estimation of nucleated cell counts relied on the amplification of reference gene primers. Repertoires were generated with immunoSEQ multiplex PCR, while TCRdb's copy carries only in-frame clones and drops some. The V and J calls and clone size are taken from that table; D and trimming were inferred from the DNA. This sample carries roughly 120,000 clones, 84% of them seen once, and the ten largest clones take 12%. The CDR3 spans 14 residues. V gave up 6 bases and J gave up 0 bases, with 11 bases separating them. Germline lookup yields CDR1 SNHLY and CDR2 FYNNEI. Sequencing was done on a sample of peripheral blood. The clonotype was recovered from a woman aged 55-69 years with acute or convalescent COVID-19. The chain carries TRBV2 and TRBJ1-1; perhaps TRBD1 as D (5 bases). CDR3 amino acids: CASRSGGVNTEAFF. CDR3 nucleotides: TGTGCCAGCAGATCGGGGGGGGTGAACACTGAAGCTTTCTTT.